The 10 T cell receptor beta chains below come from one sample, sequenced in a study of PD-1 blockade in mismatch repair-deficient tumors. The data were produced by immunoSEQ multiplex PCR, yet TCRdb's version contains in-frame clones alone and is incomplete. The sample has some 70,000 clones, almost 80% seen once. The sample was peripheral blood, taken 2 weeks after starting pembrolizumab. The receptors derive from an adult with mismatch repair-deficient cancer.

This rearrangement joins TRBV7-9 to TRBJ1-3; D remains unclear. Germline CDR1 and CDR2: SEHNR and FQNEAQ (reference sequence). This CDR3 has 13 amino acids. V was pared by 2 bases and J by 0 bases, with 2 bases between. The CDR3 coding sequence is TGTGCCAGCAGCTTAAGCTCTGGAAACACCATATATTTT. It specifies CASSLSSGNTIYF. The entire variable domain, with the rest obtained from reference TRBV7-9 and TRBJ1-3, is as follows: DTGVSQNPRHKITKRGQNVTFRCDPISEHNRLYWYRQTLGQGPEFLTYFQNEAQLEKSRLLSDRFSAERPKGSFSTLEIQRTEQGDSAMYLCASSLSSGNTIYFGEGSWLTVV.

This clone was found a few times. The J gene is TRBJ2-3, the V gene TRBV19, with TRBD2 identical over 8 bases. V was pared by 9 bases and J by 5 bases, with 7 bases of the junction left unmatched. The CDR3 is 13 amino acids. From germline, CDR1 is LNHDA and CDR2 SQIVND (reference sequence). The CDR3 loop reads CASGRAPGDTQYF. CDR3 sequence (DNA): TGTGCCAGCGGGAGGGCCCCGGGAGATACGCAGTATTTT.

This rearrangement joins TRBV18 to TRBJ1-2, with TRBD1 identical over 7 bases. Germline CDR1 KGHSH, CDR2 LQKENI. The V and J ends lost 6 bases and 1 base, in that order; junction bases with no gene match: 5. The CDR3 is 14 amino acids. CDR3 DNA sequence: TGTGCCAGCTCTCTCCAGGGGGATAACTATGGCTACACCTTC. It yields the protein CASSLQGDNYGYTF.

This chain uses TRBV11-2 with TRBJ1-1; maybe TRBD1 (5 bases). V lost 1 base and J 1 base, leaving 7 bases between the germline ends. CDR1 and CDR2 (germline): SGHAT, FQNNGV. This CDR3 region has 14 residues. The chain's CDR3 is CASSLGGENTEAFF. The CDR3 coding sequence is TGTGCCAGCAGCTTAGGAGGGGAGAACACTGAAGCTTTCTTT.

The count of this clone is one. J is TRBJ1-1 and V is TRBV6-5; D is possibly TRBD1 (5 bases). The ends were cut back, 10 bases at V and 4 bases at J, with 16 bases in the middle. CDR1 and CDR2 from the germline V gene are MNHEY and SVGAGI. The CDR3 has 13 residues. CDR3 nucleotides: TGTGCCACCACCCTCGGAGGGACCACTGAAGCTTTCTTT. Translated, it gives CATTLGGTTEAFF.

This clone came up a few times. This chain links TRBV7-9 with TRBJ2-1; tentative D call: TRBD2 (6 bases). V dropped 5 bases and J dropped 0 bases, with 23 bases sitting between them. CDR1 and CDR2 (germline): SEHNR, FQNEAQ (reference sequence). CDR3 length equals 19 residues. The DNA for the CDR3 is TGTGCCAGCAGCCGACCCAACACCTTTAGCGGAAGCTCCTACAATGAGCAGTTCTTC. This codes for CASSRPNTFSGSSYNEQFF.

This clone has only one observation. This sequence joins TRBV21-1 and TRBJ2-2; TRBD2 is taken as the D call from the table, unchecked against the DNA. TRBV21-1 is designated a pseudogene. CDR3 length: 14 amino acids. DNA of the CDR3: TGTGCCAGCAGCAGCCCGCAAACGGCCGGGGAGCTGTTTTTT. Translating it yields CASSSPQTAGELFF.

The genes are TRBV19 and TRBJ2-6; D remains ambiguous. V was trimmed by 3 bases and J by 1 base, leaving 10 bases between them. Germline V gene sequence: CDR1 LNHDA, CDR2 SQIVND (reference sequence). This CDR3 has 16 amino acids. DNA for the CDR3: TGTGCCAGTAGTATGCCCGGAGTATCTGGGGCCAACGTCCTGACTTTC. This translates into CASSMPGVSGANVLTF.

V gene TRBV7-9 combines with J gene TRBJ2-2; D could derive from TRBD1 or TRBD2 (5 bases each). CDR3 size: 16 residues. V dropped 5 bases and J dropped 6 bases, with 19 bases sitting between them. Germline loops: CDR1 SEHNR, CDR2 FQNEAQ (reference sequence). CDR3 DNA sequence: TGTGCCAGCAGCCCCCGGGACCCAAATTCATCCGGGGAGCTGTTTTTT. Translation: CASSPRDPNSSGELFF. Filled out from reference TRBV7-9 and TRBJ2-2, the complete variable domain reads DTGVSQNPRHKITKRGQNVTFRCDPISEHNRLYWYRQTLGQGPEFLTYFQNEAQLEKSRLLSDRFSAERPKGSFSTLEIQRTEQGDSAMYLCASSPRDPNSSGELFFGEGSRLTVL.

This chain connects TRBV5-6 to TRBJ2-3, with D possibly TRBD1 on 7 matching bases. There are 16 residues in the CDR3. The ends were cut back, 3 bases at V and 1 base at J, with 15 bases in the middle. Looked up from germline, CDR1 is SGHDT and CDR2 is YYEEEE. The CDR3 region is CASSSTGTSRTDTQYF. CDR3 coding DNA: TGTGCCAGCAGCTCGACAGGGACTTCCCGCACAGATACGCAGTATTTT.